This TCR beta chain was sequenced in a study of cytomegalovirus exposure and HLA in healthy donors. Study-wide points: A likely sequencing artifact accounted for one observed cluster of highly shared sequence variants. Of the V segments, some could not be distinguished, including TRBV6-2 and TRBV6-3, and were excluded. Within a later analysis, the majority of CMV-associated TCR beta chains appeared HLA-restricted. Most of the TCR beta V segments (in an earlier analysis) were productive either about 87% or about 30% of the time.

The CDR3 has 11 amino acids. Germline V gene lookup returns CDR1 DFQATT and CDR2 SNEGSKA (reference sequence). V lost 4 bases and J lost 7, with 8 bases in between. Note on this clone: The antigen is unknown.

PCR was performed using 60 Vbeta and 13 Jbeta primers. Only in-frame clones appear in the TCRdb table, and some are missing; sequencing was by immunoSEQ multiplex PCR. The sample includes more than 95,000 clones, 75% to 85% of them seen just once. The receptor comes from a man younger than 45 in good health and CMV-seropositive. The sequenced sample consisted of PBMCs. The chain uses TRBV20-1 and TRBJ2-1; maybe TRBD2 (5 bases). The CDR3 bases are TGCAGTGCTACCGGGGTGAATGAGCAGTTCTTC. Translating it yields CSATGVNEQFF.